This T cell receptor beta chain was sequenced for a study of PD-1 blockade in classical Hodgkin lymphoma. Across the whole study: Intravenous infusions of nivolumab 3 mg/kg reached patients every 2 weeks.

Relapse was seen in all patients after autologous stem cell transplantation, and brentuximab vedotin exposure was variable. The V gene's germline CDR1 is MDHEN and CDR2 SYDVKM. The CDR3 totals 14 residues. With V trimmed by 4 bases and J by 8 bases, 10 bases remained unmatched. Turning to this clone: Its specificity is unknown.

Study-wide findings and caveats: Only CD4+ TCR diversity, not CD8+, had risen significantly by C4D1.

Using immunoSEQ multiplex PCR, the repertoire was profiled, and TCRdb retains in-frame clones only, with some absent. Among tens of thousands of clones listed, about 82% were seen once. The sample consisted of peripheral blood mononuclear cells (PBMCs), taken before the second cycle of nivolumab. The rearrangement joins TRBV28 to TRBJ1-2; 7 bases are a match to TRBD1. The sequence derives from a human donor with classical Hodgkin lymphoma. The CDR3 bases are TGTGCCAGCAGTTCGGACAGGCGATTTGTAGGCTACACCTTC. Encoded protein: CASSSDRRFVGYTF.